The entry below describes one T cell receptor (beta chain). This specimen belongs to a study of cytomegalovirus exposure and HLA in healthy donors. In the PCR, 60 Vbeta and 13 Jbeta primers were used. Some clones are missing from TCRdb's copy, which holds only in-frame ones; the method was immunoSEQ multiplex PCR. The profile shows around 140,000 clones, 80% of them singletons. The CDR3 is made up of 15 amino acids. CDR1 is LNHDA and CDR2 is SQIVND in the germline V gene (reference sequence). The V and J ends lost 4 bases and 8 bases, in that order; junction bases with no gene match: 13. Sequenced: PBMCs. The rearrangement links TRBV19 to TRBJ1-2; 7 nucleotides agree with TRBD1. The sequence came from a man aged 40-50 years in good health and CMV-seronegative. The CDR3 DNA sequence: TGTGCCAGTAGTAGCCCCGACAGGGCAAGAGGCGGCTACACCTTC. It yields the protein CASSSPDRARGGYTF. The variable domain in full, completed from reference TRBV19 and TRBJ1-2, reads DGGITQSPKYLFRKEGQNVTLSCEQNLNHDAMYWYRQDPGQGLRLIYYSQIVNDFQKGDIAEGYSVSREKKESFPLTVTSAQKNPTAFYLCASSSPDRARGGYTFGSGTRLTVV.